Following are 25 T cell receptor beta chains from one sample sequenced in a study of cytomegalovirus exposure and HLA in healthy donors. Primers included in the PCR were 60 Vbeta and 13 Jbeta primers. Produced via immunoSEQ multiplex PCR; TCRdb's table is partial and in-frame only. Of 150,000 to 200,000 clones in the sample, approximately 78% were seen once. The sequencing sample was made of PBMCs. These receptor sequences come from a human donor in good health.

V gene TRBV18 combines with J gene TRBJ2-5; D perhaps matches TRBD2 (5 bases). There are 15 residues in the CDR3. Trimming removed 1 base at V and 5 bases at J, with 14 bases between. CDR1 is KGHSH and CDR2 is LQKENI in the germline V gene. The CDR3 is CASSPLATKRETQYF. In DNA form, the CDR3 reads TGTGCCAGCTCACCACTAGCGACAAAAAGGGAGACCCAGTACTTC.

The chain recombines TRBV15 with TRBJ2-5; 11 bases line up with TRBD2. Per the germline V gene, CDR1 is LNHNV and CDR2 is YYDKDF (reference sequence). CDR3 length: 14 residues. J was trimmed by 5 bases and V by 4 bases; bases with no gene match: 3. The CDR3 loop is CATSISGGEETQYF. DNA for the CDR3: TGTGCCACCAGCATTAGCGGGGGGGAGGAGACCCAGTACTTC.

The CDR3: CASSLFRGSETQYF. The CDR3 DNA follows: TGTGCCAGCAGCTTATTCAGGGGGAGCGAGACCCAGTACTTC. The rearrangement joins TRBV7-2 to TRBJ2-5; 7 nucleotides align to TRBD1. The CDR3 spans 14 residues. Germline V gene data show CDR1 as SGHTA and CDR2 as FQGNSA. With V trimmed by 2 bases and J by 5 bases, 5 bases remained unmatched.

The gene calls are TRBV9 and TRBJ2-7; 9 bases align to TRBD1. CDR1 and CDR2 from the germline V gene are SGDLS and YYNGEE. This CDR3 contains 14 residues. V dropped 4 bases and J dropped 2; count of bases not matched to a gene: 4. CDR3 nucleotide sequence: TGTGCCAGCAGCTCGACAGGGGGTCCCTACGAGCAGTACTTC. This encodes CASSSTGGPYEQYF. Looking up the rest from reference TRBV9 and TRBJ2-7 gives the full variable domain: DSGVTQTPKHLITATGQRVTLRCSPRSGDLSVYWYQQSLDQGLQFLIQYYNGEERAKGNILERFSAQQFPDLHSELNLSSLELGDSALYFCASSSTGGPYEQYFGPGTRLTVT.

This clone was recorded only once. The chain links TRBV6-6 to TRBJ2-2; 9 bases agree with TRBD2. This CDR3 spans 16 amino acids. Germline V CDR1 and CDR2: MNHNY, SVGAGI (reference sequence). The ends lost 6 bases at V and 1 base at J; junction bases unmatched: 6. This CDR3 reads CASSSIAGVNTGELFF. Here the CDR3 DNA reads TGTGCCAGCAGCTCTATAGCGGGGGTGAACACCGGGGAGCTGTTTTTT.

The sample holds a few counts of this clone. The chain couples TRBV7-2 to TRBJ1-2, with TRBD1 matching over 9 bases. V lost 0 bases and J lost 1; bases outside the gene matches: 3. CDR3 length equals 16 residues. The V gene's germline CDR1 is SGHTA and CDR2 FQGNSA. CDR3: CASSLAGQGFNYGYTF. DNA of the CDR3: TGTGCCAGCAGCTTAGCTGGACAGGGGTTTAACTATGGCTACACCTTC. The full variable domain, in which reference TRBV7-2 and TRBJ1-2 provide the parts outside the CDR3, is GAGVSQSPSNKVTEKGKDVELRCDPISGHTALYWYRQSLGQGLEFLIYFQGNSAPDKSGLPSDRFSAERTGGSVSTLTIQRTQQEDSAVYLCASSLAGQGFNYGYTFGSGTRLTVV.

The DNA of the CDR3 is TGTGCTAGTGGTTTGGCCTCACTAGATACGCAGTATTTT. Translated: CASGLASLDTQYF. This chain uses TRBV12-5 with TRBJ2-3, with D unresolved. The CDR3 has 13 residues. CDR1 is LGHNT and CDR2 is FRNRAP in the germline V gene. V was shortened by 1 base and J by 5 bases, with 7 bases between the two germline ends.

The V gene is TRBV6-6, the J gene TRBJ1-5; possible D gene TRBD1, 6 bases. CDR1 is MNHNY, CDR2 SVGAGI, per germline (reference sequence). Trimming cost V 6 bases and J 2 bases, with 8 bases left between them. CDR3 size: 13 residues. The CDR3 sequence: CASSHRGNQPQHF. In DNA form, the CDR3 reads TGTGCCAGCAGCCACAGGGGCAATCAGCCCCAGCATTTT.

Only a few counts were recorded for this clone. The rearrangement uses TRBV9 and TRBJ1-1; 7 nucleotides line up with TRBD1. CDR3 length: 14 residues. Germline lookup yields CDR1 SGDLS and CDR2 YYNGEE. Unmatched junction bases numbered 3, after V lost 3 bases and J lost 1 base. The CDR3 coding sequence is TGTGCCAGCAGCGGACAGGGTCCGAACACTGAAGCTTTCTTT. Its translation: CASSGQGPNTEAFF.

The CDR3 DNA follows: TGTGCCAGCAGCTTGGCCCCGGCGCAGGGGCAAGAGACCCAGTACTTC. Translated, it gives CASSLAPAQGQETQYF. This chain connects TRBV5-4 to TRBJ2-5; tentatively, D is TRBD1 (6 bases). Germline assignment: CDR1 SGHNT and CDR2 YYREEE (reference sequence). Trimming removed 0 bases from V and 2 bases from J, with 14 bases in between. This CDR3 region has 16 residues.

The V call is TRBV12-5, the J call TRBJ2-7; 9 bases agree with TRBD1. CDR1 is LGHNT, CDR2 FRNRAP, per germline. CDR3 length equals 15 residues. Trimming at V came to 1 base and at J to 4 bases, leaving 5 bases not matched to a gene. CDR3 coding DNA: TGTGCTAGTGGTTTGGGCTGGGACAGGGATTACGAGCAGTACTTC. Its translation: CASGLGWDRDYEQYF.

This clone was counted ten times or more. The chain couples TRBV27 to TRBJ2-3, with D perhaps matching TRBD2 (6 bases). This CDR3 has 15 residues. Trimming took 2 bases from V and 3 from J, leaving 12 bases between them. Germline loops: CDR1 MNHEY, CDR2 SMNVEV (reference sequence). The DNA of the CDR3 is TGTGCCAGCAGTTTAGGGGGACTGGAGACAGATACGCAGTATTTT. It specifies CASSLGGLETDTQYF.

The CDR3 sequence is CASRPDRGLYNEQFF. CDR3 nucleotides: TGTGCCAGCAGACCCGACAGGGGGCTTTACAATGAGCAGTTCTTC. This chain links TRBV7-8 with TRBJ2-1; 10 bases agree with TRBD1. J lost 4 bases, V lost 6 bases, and 6 bases had no gene match. CDR1 is SGHVS, CDR2 FQNEAQ, per germline. The CDR3 is made up of 15 amino acids.

This chain's CDR3 is CASSLGYRSTDTQYF. The CDR3, as DNA: TGTGCCAGCAGCCTAGGGTACAGAAGCACAGATACGCAGTATTTT. This sequence joins TRBV7-9 and TRBJ2-3; D is uncertain. The germline V and J ends were trimmed by 5 bases and 0 bases, with 12 bases remaining between them. CDR1 is SEHNR and CDR2 is FQNEAQ in the germline V gene (reference sequence). This CDR3 is built from 15 residues.

This clone has a handful of counts. The chain couples TRBV5-5 to TRBJ2-1; TRBD2 agrees at 7 bases. Looked up from germline, CDR1 is SGHKS and CDR2 is YYEKEE (reference sequence). J was trimmed by 0 bases and V by 3 bases; bases with no gene match: 3. This CDR3 spans 15 amino acids. In DNA form, the CDR3 reads TGTGCCAGCAGCTCGACGGGGGGCTCCTACAATGAGCAGTTCTTC. As protein: CASSSTGGSYNEQFF.

The rearrangement links TRBV6-1 to TRBJ2-2; TRBD2 aligns across 9 bases. V trimming: 7 bases; J trimming: 5 bases; junction bases outside the gene matches: 8. The CDR3 length is 15 residues. CDR1 is MNHNS and CDR2 is SASEGT in the germline V gene. Here the CDR3 DNA reads TGTGCCAGCAAGGAGACTAGCGGTTCTACCGGGGAGCTGTTTTTT. Translating it yields CASKETSGSTGELFF.

In nucleotides, the CDR3 is TGTGCCAGCAGCTTATCTACAGGGGGGAACACTGAAGCTTTCTTT. Translated, it gives CASSLSTGGNTEAFF. The J gene is TRBJ1-1, the V gene TRBV7-9; the match to TRBD1 covers 8 bases. This CDR3 spans 15 amino acids. The germline gives CDR1 SEHNR, CDR2 FQNEAQ (reference sequence). Trimming cost V 2 bases and J 1 base; bases outside gene matches: 3. The full variable domain, completed using reference TRBV7-9 and TRBJ1-1, is DTGVSQNPRHKITKRGQNVTFRCDPISEHNRLYWYRQTLGQGPEFLTYFQNEAQLEKSRLLSDRFSAERPKGSFSTLEIQRTEQGDSAMYLCASSLSTGGNTEAFFGQGTRLTVV.

V is TRBV11-3 and J is TRBJ2-5, with TRBD1 as a possible D gene (5 bases). The ends were cut back, 3 bases at V and 4 bases at J, with 9 bases in the middle. The CDR3 consists of 13 residues. CDR1 SGHNT and CDR2 YENEEA come from the germline V gene. As DNA, the CDR3 is TGTGCCAGCAGCTTTGAGCAGGGAGAGACCCAGTACTTC. Its protein product is CASSFEQGETQYF. The full variable domain, completed using reference TRBV11-3 and TRBJ2-5, is EAGVVQSPRYKIIEKKQPVAFWCNPISGHNTLYWYLQNLGQGPELLIRYENEEAVDDSQLPKDRFSAERLKGVDSTLKIQPAELGDSAVYLCASSFEQGETQYFGPGTRLLVL.

The chain recombines TRBV2 with TRBJ1-2, with 7 positions matching TRBD1. The CDR3 spans 13 residues. Germline V gives CDR1 SNHLY, CDR2 FYNNEI. V shed 6 bases, J shed 4 bases, and the junction held 5 bases outside the gene matches. DNA of the CDR3: TGTGCCAGCAGGACCCGGGACAGCTATGGCTACACCTTC. Amino acid sequence: CASRTRDSYGYTF. The full variable domain, in which reference TRBV2 and TRBJ1-2 provide the parts outside the CDR3, is EPEVTQTPSHQVTQMGQEVILRCVPISNHLYFYWYRQILGQKVEFLVSFYNNEISEKSEIFDDQFSVERPDGSNFTLKIRSTKLEDSAMYFCASRTRDSYGYTFGSGTRLTVV.

CDR3 region: CASSGRENEKLFF. In nucleotides, the CDR3 is TGTGCCAGCAGCGGAAGGGAGAATGAAAAACTGTTTTTT. The J gene is TRBJ1-4, the V gene TRBV7-9, with D unclear. The length of the CDR3 is 13 residues. The V gene lost 5 bases and the J gene lost 5 bases, with 9 bases spanning the gap. Germline CDR1 reads SEHNR; CDR2 reads FQNEAQ (reference sequence).

The chain joins TRBV7-8 to TRBJ1-2; tentative D call: TRBD1 (6 bases). Trimming removed 1 base from V and 4 bases from J, with 16 bases in between. CDR1 and CDR2 (germline): SGHVS, FQNEAQ. The CDR3 contains 16 residues. In DNA form, the CDR3 reads TGTGCCAGCAGCTTAGTCGGGGGGGGCCCTCTCTATGGCTACACCTTC. It codes for CASSLVGGGPLYGYTF.

V and J are TRBV29-1 and TRBJ2-3; a weak D match, TRBD1 (6 bases). The CDR3 runs 12 residues. Trimming pared 7 bases from V and 0 bases from J, leaving 8 bases between. Germline V gene sequence: CDR1 SQVTM, CDR2 ANQGSEA. Written as DNA, the CDR3 is TGCAGCGCACAGGGCAGCACAGATACGCAGTATTTT. It codes for CSAQGSTDTQYF.

The rearrangement links TRBV5-1 to TRBJ2-3; D remains unclear. V shed 2 bases and J shed 6 bases, with 4 bases lying between them. From germline, CDR1 is SGHRS and CDR2 YFSETQ. The CDR3 contains 11 residues. CDR3: CASSFRDTQYF. The DNA for the CDR3 is TGCGCCAGCAGCTTCCGGGATACGCAGTATTTT.

The chain uses TRBV5-4 and TRBJ1-2, with 9 bases identical to TRBD1. V gave up 5 bases and J gave up 1 base; unmatched junction bases: 9. This CDR3 is built from 16 residues. The V gene's germline CDR1 is SGHNT and CDR2 YYREEE (reference sequence). The CDR3 sequence: CASSRDRASVNYGYTF. CDR3 DNA: TGTGCCAGCAGTAGGGACAGGGCTTCGGTTAACTATGGCTACACCTTC. The full variable domain, rest sourced from reference TRBV5-4 and TRBJ1-2, is ETGVTQSPTHLIKTRGQQVTLRCSSQSGHNTVSWYQQALGQGPQFIFQYYREEENGRGNFPPRFSGLQFPNYSSELNVNALELDDSALYLCASSRDRASVNYGYTFGSGTRLTVV.

The chain is built from TRBV25-1 and TRBJ2-7; a possible D gene is TRBD1 (6 bases). Trimming stripped 1 base from V and 3 bases from J, with 10 bases between. The CDR3 runs to 14 residues. In germline, CDR1 is MGHDK, CDR2 SYGVNS. CDR3 loop: CASSEFVGGYEQYF. The CDR3 bases are TGTGCCAGCAGTGAATTCGTAGGGGGCTACGAGCAGTACTTC.